These 3 T cell receptor beta chains share one sample of origin, sequenced in a study of Ad26.COV2.S vaccination and SARS-CoV-2 variants. Sequencing was performed with immunoSEQ multiplex PCR; in TCRdb, only in-frame clones are kept and a portion is missing. Of about 350,000 clones in the sample, roughly 94% are singletons; the top ten hold 3% to 5%. This material consisted of peripheral blood, taken after recovery from COVID-19. Receptor source: a human donor who had recovered from COVID-19.

This chain connects TRBV6-5 to TRBJ2-5; TRBD1 or TRBD2 may be the D gene (5 bases each). Germline CDR1 and CDR2: MNHEY and SVGAGI. The CDR3 is made up of 15 amino acids. The V gene lost 6 bases and the J gene lost 4 bases, with 18 bases spanning the gap. This CDR3 is CASSKGGGYGETQYF. Here the CDR3 DNA reads TGTGCCAGCAGCAAAGGTGGGGGTTACGGAGAGACCCAGTACTTC.

This clone showed up just once. The chain is built from TRBV14 and TRBJ1-4, with TRBD1 as a possible D gene (6 bases). Germline lookup yields CDR1 SGHDN and CDR2 FVKESK. V lost 4 bases and J 11 bases, leaving 23 bases between the germline ends. This CDR3 is built from 16 residues. CDR3 bases: TGTGCCAGCAGCCCAAGAGACGGGACAAGAGGACCTAAACTGTTTTTT. Translating gives CASSPRDGTRGPKLFF.

The chain is built from TRBV5-6 and TRBJ1-1; 8 bases are shared with TRBD1. The V segment lost 4 bases and the J segment 5 bases; nucleotides outside the gene matches: 10. CDR3 length: 15 residues. Per the germline V gene, CDR1 is SGHDT and CDR2 is YYEEEE. For the CDR3, the DNA is TGTGCCAGCAGCCTACCTCTCACAGGGGGGACTGAAGCTTTCTTT. Its protein product is CASSLPLTGGTEAFF.